The T cell receptor (beta chain) under discussion was sequenced for a study of shared T cell receptors in the human thymus. Some clones are missing from TCRdb's copy, which holds only in-frame ones; the method was immunoSEQ multiplex PCR. The sample carries 700,000 or so clones, 80% to 90% recorded once. The CDR3 sequence is 16 residues long. After removal of 0 bases from V and 4 bases from J, the junction contained 7 bases not matched to a gene. Looked up from germline, CDR1 is LNHNV and CDR2 is YYDKDF (reference sequence). These data also featured in a second study, about human thymus T cells. That study reports: Corrective cardiac operations yielded the resected thymus tissue. Apparent bias marked the V and J gene usage of thymic and blood repertoires. Thymic repertoires overlap heavily among unrelated individuals, related research has reported.

This receptor was taken from a girl under three years old with a congenital heart defect. What was sequenced was thymocytes. The chain recombines TRBV15 with TRBJ1-2; 8 bases are shared with TRBD1. CDR3 amino acids: CATSRDSLDRAYGYTF. CDR3 DNA sequence: TGTGCCACCAGCAGAGATTCTCTGGACAGGGCCTATGGCTACACCTTC.